This T cell receptor beta chain originates from a study of blood T cells in healthy people across ages. For the second PCR, which ran for about 7 to 11 cycles, a sample-barcoded 5' primer and a J-beta primer mix were used. TCRdb re-called the 5' RACE reads through MiXCR, storing one row per CDR3 protein. This sample yields some 800,000 distinct CDR3 sequences, of which approximately 25% are seen a single time; roughly 3.8% belongs to the top ten. V lost 2 bases to trimming and J lost 4 bases, with 9 bases between them. This CDR3 is 14 amino acids long. Germline CDR1 is MNHNS and CDR2 is SASEGT. In addition, the sample was reused for a study of T cells of mothers and their children.

Sequencing was done on a sample of blood. The origin of this receptor is a boy aged 5 to 17 in good health. V usage is TRBV6-1 and J usage is TRBJ2-1; D is uncertain. The CDR3 loop is CASSERQPYNEQFF. The CDR3 bases are TGTGCCAGCAGTGAACGGCAACCTTACAATGAGCAGTTCTTC.